The present entry profiles one TCR beta chain with its context. The antigen is unknown. The repertoire was sequenced with immunoSEQ multiplex PCR; TCRdb's copy has only in-frame clones and lacks some. The repertoire holds some 92,000 clones, with 88% as singletons. These data originate in a study of T cell responses to AZD1222 COVID-19 vaccine. Study-level results: Spike-specific TCR breadth and depth grew following two AZD1222 doses. Epitopes outside B.1.351 and B.1.1.7 mutated regions reportedly drew nearly half of spike TCRs.

Germline CDR1 KGHDR, CDR2 SFDVKD. V was shortened by 4 bases and J by 5 bases, with 7 bases between the two germline ends. The CDR3 spans 12 residues. V gene TRBV24-1 combines with J gene TRBJ2-5; tentative D call: TRBD1 (5 bases). The receptor comes from an adult in good health. Source: peripheral blood, taken on day 0 of AZD1222 vaccination. CDR3 nucleotide sequence: TGTGCCACCAGTGACAGGGCGGAGACCCAGTACTTC. Amino acid sequence: CATSDRAETQYF.